This is a list of T cell receptor beta chains from one sample in a study of patients and donors after allogeneic stem cell transplantation. MiXCR, applied by TCRdb to the RT-PCR reads, yields one record per CDR3 protein. The sample has roughly 230,000 distinct CDR3 sequences; 12% to 15% are singletons. The sample taken for sequencing was blood, either unsorted or a sorted T cell fraction (not recorded which). These receptors originate from a human donor who was either an allogeneic HSCT recipient or a stem cell or donor lymphocyte infusion donor (not recorded which). It is not recorded whose cells these are; they may come from a transplant donor. Both conserved end residues are part of each CDR3. Each record gives: D gene, clone size, V gene, J gene, CDR3 protein, CDR3 DNA. A D gene is named only where the DNA matches it firmly. Size is stated for part of the rows, as once, few or many counts, or as a class when the clone is expanded.

>TRBD2|NA|TRBV9|TRBJ2-5
CASSPGLADQETQYF
TGTGCCAGCAGCCCAGGACTAGCGGACCAAGAGACCCAGTACTTC
>NA|few|TRBV12-5|TRBJ1-1
CASLRVPNTEAFF
TGTGCTAGTTTAAGGGTACCGAACACTGAAGCTTTCTTT
>NA|NA|TRBV2|TRBJ2-6
CASSEFRALGANVLTF
TGTGCCAGCAGTGAATTCCGAGCTCTGGGGGCCAACGTCCTGACTTTC
>TRBD1|few|TRBV19|TRBJ1-1
CASSTRTGTLNTEAFF
TGTGCCAGTAGTACTCGGACAGGGACCTTGAACACTGAAGCTTTCTTT
>NA|NA|TRBV10-3|TRBJ1-1
CAISESASMNTEAFF
TGTGCCATCAGTGAGTCGGCCTCAATGAACACTGAAGCTTTCTTT
>TRBD2|NA|TRBV5-6|TRBJ2-1
CASSFTTGLQPREQFF
TGTGCCAGCAGCTTTACGACGGGACTACAACCGCGTGAGCAGTTCTTC
>TRBD1|many|TRBV6-1|TRBJ1-2
CASSERAGGNYGYTF
TGTGCCAGCAGTGAAAGGGCAGGGGGTAACTATGGCTACACCTTC
>NA|many|TRBV29-1|TRBJ1-1
CSGIRGGVTEAFF
TGCAGCGGCATTAGGGGAGGGGTCACTGAAGCTTTCTTT
>NA|NA|TRBV4-2|TRBJ2-3
CASSQDIAATSTDTQYF
TGTGCCAGCAGCCAAGACATAGCGGCAACTAGCACAGATACGCAGTATTTT
>NA|NA|TRBV20-1|TRBJ1-1
CRSGKSTTEAFF
TGCAGGTCAGGGAAAAGTACAACTGAAGCTTTCTTT
>NA|few|TRBV4-3|TRBJ2-1
CASSPLLGPGYNEQFF
TGCGCCAGCAGCCCCCTCTTGGGCCCTGGTTACAATGAGCAGTTCTTC
>NA|few|TRBV7-9|TRBJ1-3
CASSSIGSSGNTIYF
TGTGCCAGCAGCTCAATAGGTAGCTCTGGAAACACCATATATTTT
>TRBD2|NA|TRBV4-1|TRBJ2-1
CASSWSGGADNEQFF
TGCGCCAGCAGCTGGAGCGGGGGGGCCGACAATGAGCAGTTCTTC
>NA|many|TRBV12-1|TRBJ1-5
CASSPGLGSNQPQHF
TGTGCCAGCAGCCCCGGGCTTGGGAGCAATCAGCCCCAGCATTTT
>NA|NA|TRBV18|TRBJ1-2
CASSHAGTGYTF
TGTGCCAGCTCTCACGCCGGCACTGGCTACACCTTC
>NA|many|TRBV12-3/TRBV12-4|TRBJ2-7
CASRRSGSAYEQYF
TGTGCCAGCAGACGGAGTGGTAGCGCCTACGAGCAGTACTTC